Listed here is a single TCR beta chain. Its antigen remains unidentified. This sample stems from a study of cytomegalovirus exposure and HLA in healthy donors. The study's findings and limits: There were several of the most significant clusters that appeared linked to common viral pathogens in a later analysis.

The PCR used 60 Vbeta and 13 Jbeta primers. The table came from immunoSEQ multiplex PCR; TCRdb's copy has only in-frame clones and leaves some out. The table has approximately 150,000 clones, less than 85% seen once. In germline, CDR1 is GTSNPN, CDR2 SVGIG (reference sequence). This CDR3 has 14 amino acids. The clonotype was recovered from a man aged 18 to 30 in good health and CMV-seronegative. This chain joins TRBV30 and TRBJ2-1, with 9 bases aligning to TRBD2. The sample was PBMCs. CDR3 amino acids: CVCSYSGRYNEQFF. DNA of the CDR3: TGTGTCTGCTCGTATAGCGGGAGATACAATGAGCAGTTCTTC.